Sequencing of this T cell receptor (beta chain) was carried out in a study of tissue T cells after allogeneic stem cell transplantation. Germline CDR1 reads SNHLY; CDR2 reads FYNGKV (reference sequence). The CDR3 sequence is 15 residues long. The V gene end was trimmed by 5 bases and the J gene end by 6 bases; junction bases not matched to a gene: 7. On this clone: Gene and germline names: mouse. The read finishes 1 residue shy of the CDR3 end, and the germline J gene is used to complete it.

Time point indicated: mouse harvest day 14 after allogeneic transplant. Mouse grafts combined 10^7 T-cell-depleted bone marrow cells with 10^6 splenic CD5+ T cells. Clones were sequenced by immunoSEQ multiplex PCR, and TCRdb holds only the in-frame ones, with some missing. Of approximately 4,900 clones listed, around 43% are singletons. The receptor comes from a female BALB/c mouse given C57BL/6 T cells with graft-versus-host disease after an allogeneic hematopoietic cell transplant. The gene calls are TRBV3 and TRBJ2-5, with TRBD2 identical over 11 bases. What was sequenced was gut tissue. CDR3 bases read: TGTGCCAGCAGCCCCGGGACTGGGGGAGCGGACACCCAGTAC. Encoded protein: CASSPGTGGADTQY. The full CDR3 protein is CASSPGTGGADTQYF.